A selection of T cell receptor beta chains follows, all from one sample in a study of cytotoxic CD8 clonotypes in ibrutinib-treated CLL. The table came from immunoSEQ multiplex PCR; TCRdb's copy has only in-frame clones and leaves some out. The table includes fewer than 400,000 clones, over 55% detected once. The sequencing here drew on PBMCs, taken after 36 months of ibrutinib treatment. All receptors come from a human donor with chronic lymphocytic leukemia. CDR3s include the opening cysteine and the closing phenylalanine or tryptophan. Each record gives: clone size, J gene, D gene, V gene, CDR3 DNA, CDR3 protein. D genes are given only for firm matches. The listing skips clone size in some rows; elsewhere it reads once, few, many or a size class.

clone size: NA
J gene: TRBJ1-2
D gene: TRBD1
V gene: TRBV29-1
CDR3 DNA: TGCAGCGTTGGCGACAGGGGGCGATTCAACTATGGCTACACCTTC
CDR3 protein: CSVGDRGRFNYGYTF

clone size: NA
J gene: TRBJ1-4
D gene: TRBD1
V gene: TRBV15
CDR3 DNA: TGTGCCACCAGCAGAGGAACAATCCCGACAGGGCTCGATAATGAAAAACTGTTTTTT
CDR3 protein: CATSRGTIPTGLDNEKLFF

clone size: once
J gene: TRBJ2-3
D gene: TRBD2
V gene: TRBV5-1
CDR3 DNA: TGCGCCAGCAGCTTCCAAACAGCGGGAAGCACAGATACGCAGTATTTT
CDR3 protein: CASSFQTAGSTDTQYF

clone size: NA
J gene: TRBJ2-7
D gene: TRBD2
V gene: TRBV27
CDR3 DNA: TGTGCCAGCATTCCCAGCGGGGGCTCCTACGAGCAGTACTTC
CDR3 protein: CASIPSGGSYEQYF

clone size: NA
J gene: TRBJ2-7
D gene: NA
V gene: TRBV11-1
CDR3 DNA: TGTGCCAGCAGCCGAACGGGACTCCAGACCTACGAGCAGTACTTC
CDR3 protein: CASSRTGLQTYEQYF

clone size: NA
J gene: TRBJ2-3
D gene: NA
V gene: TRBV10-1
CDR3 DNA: TGCGCCAGCAGTGAGTCGGCGGGGCTGGGCACAGATACGCAGTATTTT
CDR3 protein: CASSESAGLGTDTQYF

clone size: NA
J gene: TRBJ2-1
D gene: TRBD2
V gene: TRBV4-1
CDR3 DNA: TGCGCCAGCAGCCAAGATCGCCTAGCGGGCGCCTACAATGAGCAGTTCTTC
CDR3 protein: CASSQDRLAGAYNEQFF

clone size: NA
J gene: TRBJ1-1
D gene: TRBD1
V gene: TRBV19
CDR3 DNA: TGTGCCACCAGGGACAGGGCTAACACTGAAGCTTTCTTT
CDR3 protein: CATRDRANTEAFF

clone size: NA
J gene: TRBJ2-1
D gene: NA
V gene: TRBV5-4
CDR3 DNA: TGTGCCAGCAGCCCACCCGCCAGGGACAATGAGCAGTTCTTC
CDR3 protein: CASSPPARDNEQFF

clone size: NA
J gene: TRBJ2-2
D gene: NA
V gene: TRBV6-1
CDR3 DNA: TGTGCCAGCAGTGTCTTGGGTGGGGAGCTGTTTTTT
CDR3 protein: CASSVLGGELFF

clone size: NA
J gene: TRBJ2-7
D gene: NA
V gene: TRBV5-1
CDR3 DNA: TGCGCCAGCAGCGCCATGGCTCCAGGATACGAGCAGTACTTC
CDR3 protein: CASSAMAPGYEQYF

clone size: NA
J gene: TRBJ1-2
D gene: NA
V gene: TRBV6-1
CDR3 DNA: TGTGCCAGCAGTGAAACCTCCTGGCGCTATGGCTACACCTTC
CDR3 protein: CASSETSWRYGYTF

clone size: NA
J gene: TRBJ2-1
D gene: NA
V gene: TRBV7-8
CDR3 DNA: TGTGCCAGCAGCGTAATCGGGACACCCCTCAATGAGCAGTTCTTC
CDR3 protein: CASSVIGTPLNEQFF